Following are 21 T cell receptor beta chains from one sample sequenced in a study of T cells expressing NK-cell markers. TCRdb reprocessed the 5' RACE reads; each CDR3 protein has one entry and no DNA is given. The sample totals about 150,000 distinct CDR3 sequences; its top ten clones hold roughly 21%. The specimen was blood T cells: a sorted CD56 or NKG2C T cell subset, CD4+ or CD8+ T cells, or bulk PBMC T cells (not recorded which). Receptor source: a man aged 18-70 years in good health.

The chain carries TRBV12-3 or TRBV12-4 and TRBJ1-1; TCRdb indicates TRBD1, and absent DNA this call remains unverified. The CDR3 runs 14 residues. The CDR3 sequence: CASREGQSYTEAFF.

The chain combines TRBV10-3 with TRBJ2-2; TCRdb calls TRBD1, which cannot be checked without DNA. Germline assignment: CDR1 ENHRY and CDR2 SYGVKD. This CDR3 is built from 16 residues. CDR3: CAISDPDRETSGELFF.

The V gene is TRBV15, the J gene TRBJ1-1. The length of the CDR3 is 12 residues. Germline CDR1 and CDR2: LNHNV and YYDKDF (reference sequence). The CDR3 here is CATSSVMDEAFF.

The J gene is TRBJ2-7, the V gene TRBV28. This CDR3 spans 15 amino acids. Germline loops: CDR1 MDHEN, CDR2 SYDVKM. The CDR3 sequence: CASSLVVLGSYEQYF.

The rearrangement joins TRBV6-2 or TRBV6-3 to TRBJ1-1; TCRdb outputs TRBD1, but without DNA this stays unchecked. The CDR3 runs 11 residues. From germline, CDR1 is MNHEY and CDR2 SVGEGT. The CDR3 sequence is CASHRGSEAFF.

The chain employs TRBV15 and TRBJ2-7; with no DNA, the TCRdb D assignment of TRBD1 cannot be verified. The germline V gene has CDR1 LNHNV and CDR2 YYDKDF (reference sequence). The CDR3 covers 12 residues. The CDR3 loop is CATRGDAYEQYF.

The chain couples TRBV27 to TRBJ1-4; the D call of TRBD1 rests on TCRdb alone, since no DNA is present to check it. The CDR3 length is 14 residues. Germline V gene data show CDR1 as MNHEY and CDR2 as SMNVEV (reference sequence). This chain's CDR3 is CASSLRGEAEKLFF.

The chain combines TRBV7-2 with TRBJ2-1. CDR1 is SGHTA and CDR2 is FQGNSA in the germline V gene. This CDR3 is 13 amino acids long. The CDR3 is CASSSRKYNEQFF.

V is TRBV11-2 and J is TRBJ1-1; TCRdb returns TRBD1, unconfirmable since there is no DNA. CDR3 length: 15 amino acids. Looked up from germline, CDR1 is SGHAT and CDR2 is FQNNGV. The CDR3 sequence: CASSLAQGVYTEAFF.

The CDR3 spells CASSYLAGGQKQETQYF. The genes are TRBV5-1 and TRBJ2-5; with no DNA, the TCRdb D assignment of TRBD2 cannot be verified. CDR3 length: 17 residues. CDR1 SGHRS and CDR2 YFSETQ come from the germline V gene. Full variable domain (rest looked up from reference TRBV5-1 and TRBJ2-5): KAGVTQTPRYLIKTRGQQVTLSCSPISGHRSVSWYQQTPGQGLQFLFEYFSETQRNKGNFPGRFSGRQFSNSRSEMNVSTLELGDSALYLCASSYLAGGQKQETQYFGPGTRLLVL.

The gene calls are TRBV27 and TRBJ2-1; with no DNA, the TCRdb D assignment of TRBD2 cannot be verified. CDR1 is MNHEY and CDR2 is SMNVEV in the germline V gene (reference sequence). This CDR3 comprises 15 residues. Here the CDR3 reads CASSRGGSSYNEQFF.

The chain joins TRBV9 to TRBJ2-5. This CDR3 comprises 13 residues. CDR1 is SGDLS and CDR2 is YYNGEE in the germline V gene. The CDR3: CASSVGRQETQYF.

This chain links TRBV2 with TRBJ2-3; TCRdb selects TRBD1, and the lack of DNA leaves this call unchecked. Per germline, CDR1 SNHLY and CDR2 FYNNEI. CDR3 size: 15 residues. The CDR3 spells CASSVTGGETDTQYF.

The CDR3 is CASGYTRDPNYGYTF. This chain links TRBV10-2 with TRBJ1-2; TCRdb's D call, TRBD1, is unchecked because there is no DNA. CDR1 is WSHSY and CDR2 is SAAADI in the germline V gene. The CDR3 has 15 residues.

This rearrangement joins TRBV4-1 to TRBJ2-3; TCRdb outputs TRBD2, but without DNA this stays unchecked. Germline CDR1 and CDR2: MGHRA and YSYEKL. The CDR3 consists of 17 residues. The CDR3 reads CASSQYSEGTGTDTQYF.

The V call is TRBV9, the J call TRBJ1-2; checking the TCRdb D call of TRBD1 is not possible without DNA. CDR1 SGDLS and CDR2 YYNGEE come from the germline V gene. The CDR3 length is 14 residues. The CDR3 sequence is CASSVGQGFHGYTF.

The chain has TRBV7-3 and TRBJ1-3; TCRdb returns TRBD1, unconfirmable since there is no DNA. Germline V gene sequence: CDR1 SGHTA, CDR2 FQGTGA. The CDR3 runs to 15 residues. The CDR3 sequence is CASSFTGTAGNTIYF.

This rearrangement joins TRBV20-1 to TRBJ2-7. CDR3 length: 15 residues. Germline V gene data show CDR1 as DFQATT and CDR2 as SNEGSKA (reference sequence). This CDR3 is CSARDLRGSSYEQYF.

The chain is built from TRBV7-9 and TRBJ2-5; checking the TCRdb D call of TRBD1 is not possible without DNA. The CDR3 has 15 amino acids. Germline CDR1 and CDR2: SEHNR and FQNEAQ (reference sequence). The CDR3 reads CASSFSRGPKETQYF.

This sequence joins TRBV11-1 and TRBJ2-7; the D call from TCRdb, TRBD1, cannot be confirmed without DNA. The CDR3 loop spans 18 amino acids. The germline V gene encodes CDR1 SGHAT and CDR2 FQDESV (reference sequence). CDR3: CASSRKAEAKTDAYEQYF. Together with reference TRBV11-1 and TRBJ2-7, the CDR3 gives the full variable domain: EAEVAQSPRYKITEKSQAVAFWCDPISGHATLYWYRQILGQGPELLVQFQDESVVDDSQLPKDRFSAERLKGVDSTLKIQPAELGDSAMYLCASSRKAEAKTDAYEQYFGPGTRLTVT.

V and J are TRBV10-3 and TRBJ2-3; TCRdb gives TRBD2 as the D gene, but with no DNA this cannot be confirmed. The CDR3 length is 15 residues. Germline V gives CDR1 ENHRY, CDR2 SYGVKD. CDR3 sequence reads: CAISEELAAPDTQYF.